The present TCR beta chain was sequenced within a study of regulatory T cells in long-lasting Graves disease. Time point noted: newly diagnosed GD, antithyroid drugs for less than 3 months. Isolated PBMC RNA provided the starting material for the TCR library. Sequencing libraries for TCR beta were prepared with iRepertoire HTBI primers and Arm-PCR of CDR3 regions. TCRdb processed the multiplex PCR reads anew with MiXCR; each CDR3 protein has one entry. The sample consists of about 200,000 distinct CDR3 sequences, 15% to 20% of them appearing once. The germline CDR1 and CDR2 sequences are DFQATT and SNEGSKA (reference sequence). V shed 7 bases, J shed 6 bases, and the junction held 4 bases outside the gene matches. This CDR3 is built from 11 residues. This clonotype was seen at least ten times.

This TCR derives from a female donor with Graves disease. Sequencing was performed on peripheral blood mononuclear cells (PBMCs), taken at new diagnosis, from a patient treated with antithyroid drugs. V gene TRBV20-1 combines with J gene TRBJ2-7; TRBD2 agrees at 9 bases. The CDR3, as DNA: TGCAGTGTGCGGGAGGGAGGCGAGCAGTACTTC. Translation: CSVREGGEQYF.